This T cell receptor beta chain emerged from a study of blood T cell repertoires in COVID-19. On the study more broadly: Sites in the United States, Italy and Spain provided acute and convalescent COVID-19 samples. Sample material is recorded as cDNA or gDNA derived from T cells, B-cell-depleted T cells, or PBMCs.

Seattle's cohort entered during active infection and was followed longitudinally. Germline V gene data show CDR1 as LGHDT and CDR2 as YNNKEL (reference sequence). CDR3 length: 19 residues. The V end was cut by 0 bases, the J end by 7 bases, with 25 bases between. In the original processing: Reference gene primers were amplified, and this amplification served to estimate nucleated cell counts. Sequencing was performed with immunoSEQ multiplex PCR; in TCRdb, only in-frame clones are kept and a portion is missing. For V, J and clone size, that table is used; D and trimming come from the DNA. Of under 250,000 clones listed, more than 75% are singletons.

The TCR was taken from a man in his fifties or sixties with COVID-19, enrolled during active disease. Source material: peripheral blood. The genes are TRBV3-1 (or the pseudogene TRBV3-2) and TRBJ1-5; unclear D gene. CDR3 DNA sequence: TGTGCCAGCAGCCAAGAAGCGTGGAGGTGGTACAGACCGGGACAGCCCCAGCATTTT. Its protein product is CASSQEAWRWYRPGQPQHF.